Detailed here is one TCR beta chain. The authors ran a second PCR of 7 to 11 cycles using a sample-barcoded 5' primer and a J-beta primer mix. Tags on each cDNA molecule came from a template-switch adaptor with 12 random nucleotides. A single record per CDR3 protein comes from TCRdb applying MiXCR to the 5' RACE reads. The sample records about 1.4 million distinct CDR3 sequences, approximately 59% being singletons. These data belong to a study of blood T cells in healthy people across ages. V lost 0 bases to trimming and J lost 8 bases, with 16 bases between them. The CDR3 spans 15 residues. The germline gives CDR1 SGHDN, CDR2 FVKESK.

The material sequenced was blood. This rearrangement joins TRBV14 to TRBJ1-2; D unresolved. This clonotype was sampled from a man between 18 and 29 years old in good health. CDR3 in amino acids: CASSQDPVLQRGYTF. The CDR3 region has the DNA TGTGCCAGCAGCCAAGATCCGGTCCTTCAGAGGGGCTACACCTTC.